This record covers a single T cell receptor beta chain. Its antigen is unidentified. PCR used 60 Vbeta primers and 13 Jbeta primers. Measured with immunoSEQ multiplex PCR; TCRdb has only the in-frame clones, and not every one. The sample carries about 150,000 clones, 70% to 85% recorded once. The sample is drawn from a study of cytomegalovirus exposure and HLA in healthy donors. Study context: A data release that came early held some 79 million unique TCRs from HLA-typed donors. Study-wide results and limits: Previously analyzed data showed that most TCR beta V segments were productive at a frequency of about 87% or about 30%. The authors listed about 170 TCR beta chains as cytomegalovirus-associated.

Though probably carrying unrecorded immune exposures, donors were nominally healthy at sampling. The CDR3 is 12 residues long. CDR1 and CDR2 from the germline V gene are LNHNV and YYDKDF (reference sequence). V was cut by 0 bases and J by 7 bases, with 7 bases left in between. This sequence originates from a man aged 18 to 30 in good health and CMV-seronegative. The sample taken for sequencing was PBMCs. The chain joins TRBV15 to TRBJ2-7, with D possibly TRBD2 on 5 matching bases. DNA for the CDR3: TGTGCCACCAGCAGAGATACGGGAGAGCAGTACTTC. Its protein product is CATSRDTGEQYF.